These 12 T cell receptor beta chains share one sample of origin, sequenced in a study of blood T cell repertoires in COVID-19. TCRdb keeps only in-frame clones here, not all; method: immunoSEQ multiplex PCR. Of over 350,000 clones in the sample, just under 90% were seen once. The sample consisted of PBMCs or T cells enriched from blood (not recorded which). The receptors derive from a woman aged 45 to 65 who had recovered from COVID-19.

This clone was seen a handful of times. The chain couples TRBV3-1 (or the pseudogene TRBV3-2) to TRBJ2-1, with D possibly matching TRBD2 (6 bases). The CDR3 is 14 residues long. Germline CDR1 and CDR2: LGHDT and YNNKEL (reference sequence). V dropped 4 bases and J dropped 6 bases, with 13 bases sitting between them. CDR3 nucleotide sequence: TGTGCCAGCAGCCTTGGAGGGGTCAGCAATGAGCAGTTCTTC. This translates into CASSLGGVSNEQFF.

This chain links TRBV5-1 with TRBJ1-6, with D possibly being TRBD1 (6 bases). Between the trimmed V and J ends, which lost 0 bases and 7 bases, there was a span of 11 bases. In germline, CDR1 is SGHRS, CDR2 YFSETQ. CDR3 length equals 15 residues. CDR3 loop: CASSLDRVRNSPLHF. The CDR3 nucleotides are TGCGCCAGCAGCTTGGACAGGGTGAGAAATTCACCCCTCCACTTT. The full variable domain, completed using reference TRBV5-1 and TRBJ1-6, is KAGVTQTPRYLIKTRGQQVTLSCSPISGHRSVSWYQQTPGQGLQFLFEYFSETQRNKGNFPGRFSGRQFSNSRSEMNVSTLELGDSALYLCASSLDRVRNSPLHFGNGTRLTVT.

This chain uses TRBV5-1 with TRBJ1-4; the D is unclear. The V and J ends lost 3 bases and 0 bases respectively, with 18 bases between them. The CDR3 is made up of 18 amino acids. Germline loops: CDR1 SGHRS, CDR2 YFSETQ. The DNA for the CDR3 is TGCGCCAGCAGCTCGATGGTTCGTGGAGATGCAACTAATGAAAAACTGTTTTTT. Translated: CASSSMVRGDATNEKLFF.

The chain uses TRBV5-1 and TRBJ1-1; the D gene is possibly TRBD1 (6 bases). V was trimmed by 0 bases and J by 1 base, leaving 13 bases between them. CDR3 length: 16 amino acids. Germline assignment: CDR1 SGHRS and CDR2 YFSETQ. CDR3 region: CASSLAGADGNTEAFF. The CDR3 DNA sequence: TGCGCCAGCAGCTTGGCAGGGGCGGACGGGAACACTGAAGCTTTCTTT.

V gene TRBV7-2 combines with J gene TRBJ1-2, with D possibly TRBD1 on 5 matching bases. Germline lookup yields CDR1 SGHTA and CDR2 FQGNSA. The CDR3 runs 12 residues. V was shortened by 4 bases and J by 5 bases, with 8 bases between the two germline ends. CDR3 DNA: TGTGCCAGCAGCTCCCAGGGTTATGGCTACACCTTC. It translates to CASSSQGYGYTF.

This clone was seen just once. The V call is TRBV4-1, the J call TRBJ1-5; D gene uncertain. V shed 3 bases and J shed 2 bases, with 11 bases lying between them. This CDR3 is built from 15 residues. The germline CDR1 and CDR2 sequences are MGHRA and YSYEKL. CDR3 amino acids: CASSHNGGGNQPQHF. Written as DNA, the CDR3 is TGCGCCAGCAGCCACAACGGCGGCGGCAATCAGCCCCAGCATTTT.

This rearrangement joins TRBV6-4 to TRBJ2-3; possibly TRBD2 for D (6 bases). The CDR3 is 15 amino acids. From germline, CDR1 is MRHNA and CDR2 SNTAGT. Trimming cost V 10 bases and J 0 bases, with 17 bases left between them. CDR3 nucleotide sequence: TGTGCCATCCTCAGAATCGGGACTAGCACAGATACGCAGTATTTT. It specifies CAILRIGTSTDTQYF.

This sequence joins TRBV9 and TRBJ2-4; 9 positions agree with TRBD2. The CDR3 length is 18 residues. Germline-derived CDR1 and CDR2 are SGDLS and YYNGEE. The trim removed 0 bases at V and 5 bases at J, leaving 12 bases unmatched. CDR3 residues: CASSVGGAGGPIQNIQYF. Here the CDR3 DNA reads TGTGCCAGCAGCGTAGGAGGGGCGGGGGGGCCAATTCAAAACATTCAGTACTTC. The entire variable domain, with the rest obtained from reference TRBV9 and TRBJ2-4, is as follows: DSGVTQTPKHLITATGQRVTLRCSPRSGDLSVYWYQQSLDQGLQFLIQYYNGEERAKGNILERFSAQQFPDLHSELNLSSLELGDSALYFCASSVGGAGGPIQNIQYFGAGTRLSVL.

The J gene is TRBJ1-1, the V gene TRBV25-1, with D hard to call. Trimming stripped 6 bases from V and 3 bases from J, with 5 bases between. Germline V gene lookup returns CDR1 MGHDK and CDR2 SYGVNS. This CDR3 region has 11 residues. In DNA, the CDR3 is TGTGCCAGCAGGGAGGACACTGAAGCTTTCTTT. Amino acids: CASREDTEAFF.

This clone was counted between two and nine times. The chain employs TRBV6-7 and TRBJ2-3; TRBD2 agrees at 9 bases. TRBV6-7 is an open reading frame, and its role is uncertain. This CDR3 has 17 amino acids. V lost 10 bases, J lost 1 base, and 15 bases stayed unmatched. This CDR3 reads CAILTAGGPTGTDTQYF. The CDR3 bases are TGTGCCATCCTGACTGCGGGGGGGCCCACGGGCACAGATACGCAGTATTTT.

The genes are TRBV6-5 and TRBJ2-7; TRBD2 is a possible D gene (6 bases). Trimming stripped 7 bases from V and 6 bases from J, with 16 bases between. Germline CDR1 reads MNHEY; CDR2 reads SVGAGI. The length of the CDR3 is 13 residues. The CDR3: CASNVYYGSEQYF. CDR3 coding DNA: TGTGCCAGCAATGTCTATTACGGGAGCGAGCAGTACTTC.

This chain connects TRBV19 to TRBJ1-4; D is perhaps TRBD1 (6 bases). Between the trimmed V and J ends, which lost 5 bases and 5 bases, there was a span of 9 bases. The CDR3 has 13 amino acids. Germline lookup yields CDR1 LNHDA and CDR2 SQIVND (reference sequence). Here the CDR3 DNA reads TGTGCCAGTAGTCTCGACAGGAATGAAAAACTGTTTTTT. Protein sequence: CASSLDRNEKLFF.